This TCR beta chain was recorded in a study of blood T cell repertoires in COVID-19. In the study overall: Samples came from the United States, Italy and Spain, spanning acute and convalescent COVID-19.

This clone was observed once. In germline, CDR1 is SEHNR, CDR2 FQNEAQ (reference sequence). This CDR3 is 14 amino acids long. V lost 5 bases to trimming and J lost 8 bases, with 13 bases between them. Original handling: Cell counts per sample came from amplifying reference gene primers. Libraries were prepared by immunoSEQ multiplex PCR; TCRdb keeps only in-frame clonotypes and omits some of them. V, J and clone size were drawn from that table, and D and trimming were deduced from the DNA. The repertoire holds some 150,000 clones, with approximately 81% as singletons. Sequenced: peripheral blood. This rearrangement joins TRBV7-9 to TRBJ1-6; D possibly corresponds to TRBD1 (5 bases). The clonotype comes from a man between 35 and 55 years old with acute or convalescent COVID-19. The CDR3 reads CASSPPGSDSPLHF. DNA for the CDR3: TGTGCCAGCAGCCCCCCAGGGTCCGATTCACCCCTCCACTTT. Variable domain in full (rest from reference TRBV7-9 and TRBJ1-6): DTGVSQNPRHKITKRGQNVTFRCDPISEHNRLYWYRQTLGQGPEFLTYFQNEAQLEKSRLLSDRFSAERPKGSFSTLEIQRTEQGDSAMYLCASSPPGSDSPLHFGNGTRLTVT.